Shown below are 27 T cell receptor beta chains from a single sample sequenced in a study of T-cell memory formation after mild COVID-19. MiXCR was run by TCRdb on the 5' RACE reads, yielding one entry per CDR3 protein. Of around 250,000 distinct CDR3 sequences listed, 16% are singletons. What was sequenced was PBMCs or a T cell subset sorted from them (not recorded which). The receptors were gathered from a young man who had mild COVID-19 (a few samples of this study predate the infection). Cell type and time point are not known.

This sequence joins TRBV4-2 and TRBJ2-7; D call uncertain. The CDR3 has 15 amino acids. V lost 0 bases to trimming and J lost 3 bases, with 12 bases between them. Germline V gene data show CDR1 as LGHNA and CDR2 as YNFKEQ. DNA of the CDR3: TGTGCCAGCAGCCAAGAGAAGGCGACCCACTACGAGCAGTACTTC. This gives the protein CASSQEKATHYEQYF.

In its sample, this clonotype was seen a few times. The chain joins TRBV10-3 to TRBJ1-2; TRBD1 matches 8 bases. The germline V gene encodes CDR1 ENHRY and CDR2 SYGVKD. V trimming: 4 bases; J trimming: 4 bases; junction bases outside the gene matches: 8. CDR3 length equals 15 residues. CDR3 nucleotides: TGTGCCATCAGTGCTGCCCGGGACAGGATCTATGGCTACACCTTC. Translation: CAISAARDRIYGYTF.

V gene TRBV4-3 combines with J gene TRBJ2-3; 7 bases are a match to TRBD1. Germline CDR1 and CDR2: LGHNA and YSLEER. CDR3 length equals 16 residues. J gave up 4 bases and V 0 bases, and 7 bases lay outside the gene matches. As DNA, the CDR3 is TGCGCCAGCAGCCAAGAAAACAGGGGCTGGGCAGATACGCAGTATTTT. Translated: CASSQENRGWADTQYF.

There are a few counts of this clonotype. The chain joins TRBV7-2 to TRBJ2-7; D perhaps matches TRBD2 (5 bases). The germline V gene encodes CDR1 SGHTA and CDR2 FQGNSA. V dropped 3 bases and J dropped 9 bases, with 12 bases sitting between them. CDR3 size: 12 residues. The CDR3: CASSLRATGQYF. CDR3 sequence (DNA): TGTGCCAGCAGCTTGAGGGCGACGGGGCAGTACTTC.

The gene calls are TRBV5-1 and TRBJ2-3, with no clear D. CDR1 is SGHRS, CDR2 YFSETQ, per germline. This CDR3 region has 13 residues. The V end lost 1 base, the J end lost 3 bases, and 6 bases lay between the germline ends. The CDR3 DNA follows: TGCGCCAGCAGCTTGCGGGTAACAGATACGCAGTATTTT. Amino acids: CASSLRVTDTQYF.

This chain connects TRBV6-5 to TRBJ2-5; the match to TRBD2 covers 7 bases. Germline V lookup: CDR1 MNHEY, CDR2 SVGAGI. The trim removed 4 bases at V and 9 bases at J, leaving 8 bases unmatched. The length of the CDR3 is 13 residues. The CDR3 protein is CASSFWGGSAQYF. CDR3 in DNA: TGTGCCAGCAGTTTCTGGGGGGGGTCGGCCCAGTACTTC.

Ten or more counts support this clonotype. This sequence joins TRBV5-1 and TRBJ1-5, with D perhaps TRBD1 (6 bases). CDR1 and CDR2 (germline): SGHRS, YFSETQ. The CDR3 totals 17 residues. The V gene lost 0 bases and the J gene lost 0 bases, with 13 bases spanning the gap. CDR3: CASSLAYGGHSNQPQHF. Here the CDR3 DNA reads TGCGCCAGCAGCTTGGCCTATGGGGGGCATAGCAATCAGCCCCAGCATTTT.

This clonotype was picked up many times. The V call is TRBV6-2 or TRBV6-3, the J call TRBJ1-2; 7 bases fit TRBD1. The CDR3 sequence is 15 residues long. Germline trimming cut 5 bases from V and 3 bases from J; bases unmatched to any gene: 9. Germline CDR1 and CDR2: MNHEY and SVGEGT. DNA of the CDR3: TGTGCCAGCAGTCCGAAGGAGACAGGGCACTATGGCTACACCTTC. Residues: CASSPKETGHYGYTF.

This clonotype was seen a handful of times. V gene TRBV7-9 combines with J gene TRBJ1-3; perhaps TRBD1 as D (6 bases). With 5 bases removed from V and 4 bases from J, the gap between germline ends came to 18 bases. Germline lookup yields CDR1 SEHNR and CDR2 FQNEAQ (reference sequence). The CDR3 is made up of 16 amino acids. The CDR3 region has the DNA TGTGCCAGCAGCCCTAAGATCCGGACAGCGGGAAACACCATATATTTT. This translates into CASSPKIRTAGNTIYF. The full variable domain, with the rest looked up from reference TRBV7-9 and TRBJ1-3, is DTGVSQNPRHKITKRGQNVTFRCDPISEHNRLYWYRQTLGQGPEFLTYFQNEAQLEKSRLLSDRFSAERPKGSFSTLEIQRTEQGDSAMYLCASSPKIRTAGNTIYFGEGSWLTVV.

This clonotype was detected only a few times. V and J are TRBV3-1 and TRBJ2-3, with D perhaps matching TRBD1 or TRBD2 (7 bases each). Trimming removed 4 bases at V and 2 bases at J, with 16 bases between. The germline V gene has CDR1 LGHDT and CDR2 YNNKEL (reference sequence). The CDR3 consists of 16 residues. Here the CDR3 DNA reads TGTGCCAGCAGCCCTACAGGGGAGGGGCCCACAGATACGCAGTATTTT. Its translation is CASSPTGEGPTDTQYF.

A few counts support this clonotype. The CDR3 spells CSARGIDTQYF. The CDR3 DNA sequence: TGCAGTGCTAGGGGAATAGATACGCAGTATTTT. The rearrangement uses TRBV20-1 and TRBJ2-3, with unresolved D. There are 11 residues in the CDR3. Between the trimmed V and J ends, which lost 3 bases and 5 bases, there was a span of 6 bases. CDR1 is DFQATT, CDR2 SNEGSKA, per germline (reference sequence).

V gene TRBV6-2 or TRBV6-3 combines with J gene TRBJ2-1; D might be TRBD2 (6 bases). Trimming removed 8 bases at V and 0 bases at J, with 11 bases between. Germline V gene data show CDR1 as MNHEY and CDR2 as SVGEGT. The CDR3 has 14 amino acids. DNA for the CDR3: TGTGCCAGCTGTGGGGGGAGCTCCTACAATGAGCAGTTCTTC. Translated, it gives CASCGGSSYNEQFF.

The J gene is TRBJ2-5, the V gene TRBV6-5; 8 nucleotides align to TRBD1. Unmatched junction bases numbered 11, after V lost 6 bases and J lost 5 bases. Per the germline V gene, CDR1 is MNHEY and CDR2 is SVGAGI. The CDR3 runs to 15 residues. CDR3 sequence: CASRIDPGGWETQYF. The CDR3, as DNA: TGTGCCAGCAGGATTGACCCAGGGGGCTGGGAGACCCAGTACTTC.

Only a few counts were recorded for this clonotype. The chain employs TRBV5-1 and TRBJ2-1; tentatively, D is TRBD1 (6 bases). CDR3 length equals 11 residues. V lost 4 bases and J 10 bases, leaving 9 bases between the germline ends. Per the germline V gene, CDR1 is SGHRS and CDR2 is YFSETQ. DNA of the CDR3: TGCGCCAGCAGCCAGGGGCTAGAGCAGTTCTTC. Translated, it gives CASSQGLEQFF.

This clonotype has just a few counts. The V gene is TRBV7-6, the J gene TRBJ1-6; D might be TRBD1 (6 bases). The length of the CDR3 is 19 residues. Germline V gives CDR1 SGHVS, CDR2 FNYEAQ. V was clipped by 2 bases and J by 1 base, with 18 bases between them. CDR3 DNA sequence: TGTGCCAGCAGCTTAAAGTCGCAGGGGCTGAGGTCCTATAATTCACCCCTCCACTTT. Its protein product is CASSLKSQGLRSYNSPLHF.

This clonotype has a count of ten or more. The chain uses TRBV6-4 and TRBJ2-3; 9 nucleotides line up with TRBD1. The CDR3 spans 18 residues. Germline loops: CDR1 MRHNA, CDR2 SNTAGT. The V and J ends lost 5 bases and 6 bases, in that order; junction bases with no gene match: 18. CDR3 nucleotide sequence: TGTGCCAGCAGTCCAGGACCAGGGACAGGGAACGGTGGCGATACGCAGTATTTT. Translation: CASSPGPGTGNGGDTQYF.

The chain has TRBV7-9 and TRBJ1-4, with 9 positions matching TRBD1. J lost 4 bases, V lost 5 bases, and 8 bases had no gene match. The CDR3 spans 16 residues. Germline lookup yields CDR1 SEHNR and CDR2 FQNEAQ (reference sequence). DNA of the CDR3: TGTGCCAGCAGCCTGCGCCGGGACAGGGATAATGAAAAACTGTTTTTT. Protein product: CASSLRRDRDNEKLFF.

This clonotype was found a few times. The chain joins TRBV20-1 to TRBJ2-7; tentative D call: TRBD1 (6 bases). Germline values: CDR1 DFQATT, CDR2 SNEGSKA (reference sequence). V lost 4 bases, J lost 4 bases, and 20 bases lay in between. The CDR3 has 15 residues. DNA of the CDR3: TGCAGTGCTACCCCCGGGGCCCTTCAGGGGTACGAGCAGTACTTC. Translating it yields CSATPGALQGYEQYF.

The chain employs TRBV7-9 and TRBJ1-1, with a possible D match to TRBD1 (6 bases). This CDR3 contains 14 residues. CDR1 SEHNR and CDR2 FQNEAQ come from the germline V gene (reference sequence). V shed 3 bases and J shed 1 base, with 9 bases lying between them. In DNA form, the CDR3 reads TGTGCCAGCAGCTTCATACAGGGGAACACTGAAGCTTTCTTT. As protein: CASSFIQGNTEAFF.

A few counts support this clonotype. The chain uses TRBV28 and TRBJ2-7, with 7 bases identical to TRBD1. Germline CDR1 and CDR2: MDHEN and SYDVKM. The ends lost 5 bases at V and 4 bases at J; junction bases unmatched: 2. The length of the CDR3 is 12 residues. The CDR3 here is CASSRQGYEQYV. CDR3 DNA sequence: TGTGCCAGCAGTCGACAGGGTTACGAGCAGTACGTC.

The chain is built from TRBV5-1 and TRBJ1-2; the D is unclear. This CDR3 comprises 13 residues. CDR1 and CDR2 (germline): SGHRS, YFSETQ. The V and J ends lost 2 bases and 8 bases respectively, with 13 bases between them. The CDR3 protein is CASSLSPEAGYTF. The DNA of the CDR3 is TGCGCCAGCAGCTTATCCCCCGAAGCCGGCTACACCTTC.

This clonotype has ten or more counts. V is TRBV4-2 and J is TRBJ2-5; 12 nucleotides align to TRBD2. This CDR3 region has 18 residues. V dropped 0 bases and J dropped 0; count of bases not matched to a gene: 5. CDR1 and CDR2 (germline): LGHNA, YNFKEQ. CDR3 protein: CASSQEETSGGHQETQYF. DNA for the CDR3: TGTGCCAGCAGCCAAGAAGAGACTAGCGGGGGTCACCAAGAGACCCAGTACTTC.

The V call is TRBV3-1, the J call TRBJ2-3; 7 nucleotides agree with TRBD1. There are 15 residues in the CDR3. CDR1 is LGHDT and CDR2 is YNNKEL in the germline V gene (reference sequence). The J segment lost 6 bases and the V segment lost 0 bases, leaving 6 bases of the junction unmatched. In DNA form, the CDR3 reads TGTGCCAGCAGCCAAGATATACAGGGGTGGGATACGCAGTATTTT. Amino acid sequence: CASSQDIQGWDTQYF.

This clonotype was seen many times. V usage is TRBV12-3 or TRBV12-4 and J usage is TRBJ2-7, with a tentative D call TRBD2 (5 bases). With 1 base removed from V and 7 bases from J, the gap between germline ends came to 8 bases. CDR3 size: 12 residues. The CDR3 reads CASSLGGVEQYF. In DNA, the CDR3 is TGTGCCAGCAGTTTAGGGGGAGTGGAGCAGTACTTC.

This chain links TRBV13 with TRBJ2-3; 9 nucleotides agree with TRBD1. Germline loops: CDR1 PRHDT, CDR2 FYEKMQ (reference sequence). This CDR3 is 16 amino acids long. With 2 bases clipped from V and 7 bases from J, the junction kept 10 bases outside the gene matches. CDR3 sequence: CASSLSTFGTGYTQYF. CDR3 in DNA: TGTGCCAGCAGCTTATCCACGTTCGGGACAGGGTATACGCAGTATTTT.

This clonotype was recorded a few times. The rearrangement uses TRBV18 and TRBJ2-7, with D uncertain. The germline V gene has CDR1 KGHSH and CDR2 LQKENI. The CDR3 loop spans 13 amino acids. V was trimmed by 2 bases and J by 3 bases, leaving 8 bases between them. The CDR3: CASSPAKSYEQYV. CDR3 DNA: TGTGCCAGCTCACCAGCTAAAAGCTACGAGCAGTACGTC.

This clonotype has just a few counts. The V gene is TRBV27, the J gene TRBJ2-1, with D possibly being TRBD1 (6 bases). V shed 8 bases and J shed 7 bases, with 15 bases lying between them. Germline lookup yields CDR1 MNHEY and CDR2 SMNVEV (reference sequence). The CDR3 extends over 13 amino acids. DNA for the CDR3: TGTGCCAGCGCCTACGGGCAGGGGAATGAGCAGTTCTTC. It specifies CASAYGQGNEQFF.